These T cell receptor beta chains were read from a single sample in a study of blood T cell repertoires in COVID-19. The protocol was immunoSEQ multiplex PCR, while the TCRdb copy is restricted to in-frame clones and leaves out a portion. This table has approximately 220,000 clones, roughly nine tenths appearing once. Sequenced material: PBMCs or T cells enriched from blood (not recorded which). The receptors here all came from a woman aged 18-29 years in a cohort exposed to, infected with or recovered from COVID-19 (not recorded which). CDR3s include the opening cysteine and the closing phenylalanine or tryptophan. Each record gives: clone size, J gene, D gene, V gene, CDR3 protein, CDR3 DNA. D genes are given only for firm matches. Clone size, where shown, is once, few, many, or a class for clones that have expanded.

- | TRBJ1-1 | - | TRBV19 | CASKVGGATEAFF | TGTGCCAGTAAGGTGGGAGGGGCCACTGAAGCTTTCTTT
- | TRBJ1-6 | - | TRBV5-1 | CASSLAGDLSPLHF | TGCGCCAGCAGCTTGGCAGGGGACCTTTCACCCCTCCACTTT
- | TRBJ2-3 | - | TRBV5-4 | CASSPAVGGLADTQYF | TGTGCCAGCAGCCCAGCGGTGGGTGGGCTCGCAGATACGCAGTATTTT
- | TRBJ1-1 | - | TRBV6-5 | CASSYNRDTEAFF | TGTGCCAGCAGTTACAACAGGGACACTGAAGCTTTCTTT
few | TRBJ1-4 | TRBD1 | TRBV28 | CASSLAGQGRTNEKLFF | TGTGCCAGCAGTTTAGCGGGACAGGGGAGAACTAATGAAAAACTGTTTTTT
- | TRBJ1-1 | TRBD1 | TRBV28 | CASSPGDRGTTEAFF | TGTGCCAGCAGTCCAGGGGACAGGGGAACCACTGAAGCTTTCTTT
- | TRBJ2-7 | TRBD1 | TRBV7-9 | CASSLTGVTYEQYF | TGTGCCAGCAGCTTAACAGGGGTGACCTACGAGCAGTACTTC
- | TRBJ1-1 | - | TRBV18 | CASSPPGQNTEAFF | TGTGCCAGCTCACCACCGGGACAGAACACTGAAGCTTTCTTT
- | TRBJ2-1 | - | TRBV2 | CASSEAVPFF | TGTGCCAGCAGTGAAGCCGTCCCCTTCTTC
few | TRBJ1-1 | - | TRBV19 | CASSIVWQGSPTEAFF | TGTGCCAGTAGTATAGTATGGCAGGGGAGCCCCACTGAAGCTTTCTTT
- | TRBJ1-3 | TRBD1 | TRBV7-9 | CASRTDRVGNTIYF | TGTGCCAGCAGAACCGACAGGGTCGGAAACACCATATATTTT
- | TRBJ2-2 | - | TRBV2 | CASNGATNTGELFF | TGTGCCAGCAACGGAGCGACGAACACCGGGGAGCTGTTTTTT
- | TRBJ1-4 | - | TRBV6-5 | CASSYSIGDEKLFF | TGTGCCAGCAGTTACTCGATCGGGGATGAAAAACTGTTTTTT
- | TRBJ1-6 | TRBD1 | TRBV5-6 | CASSFRQGYNSPLHF | TGTGCCAGCAGCTTTCGACAGGGCTATAATTCACCCCTCCACTTT
- | TRBJ1-1 | - | TRBV5-1 | CASSPGANTEAFF | TGCGCCAGCAGCCCAGGCGCGAACACTGAAGCTTTCTTT
few | TRBJ1-5 | TRBD1 | TRBV30 | CAWDRGTNSNQPQHF | TGTGCCTGGGACAGGGGCACTAATAGCAATCAGCCCCAGCATTTT
- | TRBJ2-5 | TRBD2 | TRBV2 | CASSEGLAGTETQYF | TGTGCCAGCAGTGAGGGGCTAGCGGGGACAGAGACCCAGTACTTC
- | TRBJ1-3 | TRBD1 | TRBV4-1 | CASSLPGTGKGNTIYF | TGCGCCAGCAGCCTCCCCGGGACAGGAAAAGGAAACACCATATATTTT
- | TRBJ2-7 | TRBD1 | TRBV7-9 | CASSRGTGREQYF | TGTGCCAGCAGCCGGGGGACAGGGAGGGAGCAGTACTTC
once | TRBJ1-3 | TRBD1 | TRBV19 | CASSRDSDSGNTIYF | TGTGCCAGTAGTAGGGACAGCGACTCTGGAAACACCATATATTTT
- | TRBJ2-3 | TRBD2 | TRBV11-2 | CASSLDRGGRSSGPDTQYF | TGTGCCAGCAGCTTAGATCGAGGCGGGAGGAGTTCGGGCCCAGATACGCAGTATTTT
- | TRBJ1-2 | - | TRBV7-9 | CASSLDSGVNYGYTF | TGTGCCAGCAGCTTAGACTCAGGGGTTAACTATGGCTACACCTTC
- | TRBJ2-7 | TRBD1 | TRBV7-2 | CASSRGQGKFYEQYF | TGTGCCAGCAGTCGGGGACAGGGGAAGTTCTACGAGCAGTACTTC
- | TRBJ2-5 | - | TRBV5-1 | CASSPNQETQYF | TGCGCCAGCAGCCCCAACCAAGAGACCCAGTACTTC
- | TRBJ1-5 | - | TRBV7-8 | CASSLTVDQPQHF | TGTGCCAGCAGCTTGACAGTCGATCAGCCCCAGCATTTT
- | TRBJ1-1 | - | TRBV6-5 | CASSRPGLPPEAFF | TGTGCCAGCAGCCGGCCGGGACTGCCCCCTGAAGCTTTCTTT
- | TRBJ1-2 | - | TRBV2 | CAIQVPSRFHGYTF | TGTGCCATACAGGTGCCCTCTCGGTTTCATGGCTACACCTTC
- | TRBJ1-1 | - | TRBV15 | CATGQGGTEAFF | TGTGCCACCGGACAAGGGGGAACTGAAGCTTTCTTT
few | TRBJ2-7 | TRBD1 | TRBV9 | CASSVEGDRYYEQYF | TGTGCCAGCAGCGTAGAAGGGGACAGGTACTACGAGCAGTACTTC
- | TRBJ2-3 | TRBD1 | TRBV5-1 | CASSPDRGQPDTQYF | TGCGCCAGCAGCCCGGACAGGGGGCAACCAGATACGCAGTATTTT
- | TRBJ1-2 | - | TRBV18 | CASSPSDGGSGYTF | TGTGCCAGCTCACCCTCAGACGGGGGAAGCGGCTACACCTTC
- | TRBJ2-5 | TRBD2 | TRBV6-6 | CASSQPTSGGPETQYF | TGTGCCAGCAGTCAACCTACTAGCGGGGGGCCAGAGACCCAGTACTTC
- | TRBJ2-3 | TRBD2 | TRBV4-2 | CASSPASGTSTDTQYF | TGTGCCAGCAGCCCCGCTAGCGGAACATCCACAGATACGCAGTATTTT
- | TRBJ2-5 | TRBD1 | TRBV5-4 | CASSFGRRRTGQETQYF | TGTGCCAGCAGCTTCGGCCGACGTAGGACAGGGCAAGAGACCCAGTACTTC
once | TRBJ2-1 | TRBD2 | TRBV5-4 | CASRRQTGTSGNNEQFF | TGTGCCAGCAGGCGACAGACCGGGACTAGCGGGAACAATGAGCAGTTCTTC
- | TRBJ1-3 | - | TRBV7-9 | CASSLRYGEPSSGNTIYF | TGTGCCAGCAGCTTACGTTACGGGGAGCCTAGCTCTGGAAACACCATATATTTT
- | TRBJ2-1 | TRBD2 | TRBV7-2 | CASSLVTSGSYNEQFF | TGTGCCAGCAGCTTAGTGACTAGCGGAAGTTACAATGAGCAGTTCTTC
- | TRBJ1-1 | TRBD1 | TRBV29-1 | CSVTGQTNTEAFF | TGCAGCGTAACGGGACAGACGAACACTGAAGCTTTCTTT
- | TRBJ1-6 | - | TRBV19 | CASSMEADNSPLHF | TGTGCCAGTAGTATGGAGGCAGACAATTCACCCCTCCACTTT
few | TRBJ1-1 | TRBD1 | TRBV19 | CASSPDRDVTEAFF | TGTGCCAGTAGTCCCGACAGGGATGTCACTGAAGCTTTCTTT
- | TRBJ1-2 | - | TRBV3-1/TRBV3-2 | CASFLEGANYGYTF | TGTGCCAGCTTCCTGGAGGGAGCTAACTATGGCTACACCTTC
- | TRBJ2-1 | - | TRBV5-6 | CASSLEKGGAPYNEQFF | TGTGCCAGCAGCTTGGAAAAAGGAGGGGCCCCCTACAATGAGCAGTTCTTC
- | TRBJ2-3 | - | TRBV18 | CASSPPSRTDTQYF | TGTGCCAGCTCACCACCGAGCCGCACAGATACGCAGTATTTT
- | TRBJ2-7 | - | TRBV4-2 | CASSQVSEQYF | TGTGCCAGCAGCCAAGTCTCCGAGCAGTACTTC
- | TRBJ2-1 | TRBD2 | TRBV11-2 | CASSPQVRAGAFNEQFF | TGTGCCAGCAGCCCCCAAGTAAGAGCGGGAGCATTCAATGAGCAGTTCTTC
- | TRBJ2-2 | TRBD2 | TRBV19 | CASSREDTGELFF | TGTGCCAGTAGTCGGGAGGACACCGGGGAGCTGTTTTTT
- | TRBJ1-2 | - | TRBV5-1 | CASSFDIYGYTF | TGCGCCAGCAGCTTTGACATCTATGGCTACACCTTC
- | TRBJ1-2 | - | TRBV19 | CASSVASYGYTF | TGTGCCAGTAGTGTCGCCAGCTATGGCTACACCTTC
- | TRBJ1-2 | - | TRBV3-1/TRBV3-2 | CASSQMDSNYGYTF | TGTGCCAGCAGCCAAATGGACAGTAACTATGGCTACACCTTC
- | TRBJ1-5 | TRBD1 | TRBV7-9 | CASSRQGPQPQHF | TGTGCCAGCAGCCGACAGGGGCCTCAGCCCCAGCATTTT
- | TRBJ1-3 | - | TRBV2 | CATLLSSGNTIYF | TGTGCCACCCTACTTAGCTCTGGAAACACCATATATTTT
few | TRBJ1-2 | TRBD1 | TRBV3-1/TRBV3-2 | CASRLGTGGWDGYTF | TGTGCCAGCAGACTAGGCACAGGGGGTTGGGATGGCTACACCTTC
- | TRBJ2-5 | TRBD1 | TRBV6-1 | CASSERDRGKETQYF | TGTGCCAGCAGTGAACGGGACAGGGGGAAAGAGACCCAGTACTTC
- | TRBJ2-5 | - | TRBV2 | CASSEVELETQYF | TGTGCCAGCAGTGAAGTGGAGCTAGAGACCCAGTACTTC